This T cell receptor (beta chain) was captured by sequencing in a study of shared clonotypes between healthy human individuals. Study-wide context: Three plates were used per donor for CD4 naive, three for CD4 memory, two for CD8 naive and one for CD8 memory. Findings of the study overall: Naive subsets tended to show greater estimated richness than memory subsets. At large depth, rarefaction still showed sorted-subset sequencing to be incomplete.

With 6 bases removed from V and 2 bases from J, the gap between germline ends came to 19 bases. The germline V gene has CDR1 MDHEN and CDR2 SYDVKM. The CDR3 sequence is 16 residues long. This clone was seen ten or more times. What it binds is unknown. Repertoires were generated with immunoSEQ multiplex PCR, while TCRdb's copy carries only in-frame clones and drops some. The table lists roughly 1 million clones, roughly 74% of them singletons. The receptor's source is a man younger than 30 in good health. Some clones in this sample may be carry-over from other donors' samples. This sequence joins TRBV28 and TRBJ1-1; D is uncertain. What was sequenced was memory CD4+ T cells from PBMCs. The subset is: CD45RA-negative fraction. CDR3 amino acids: CASSKRSLQGNTEAFF. The CDR3 DNA follows: TGTGCCAGCAGCAAGAGATCACTTCAAGGAAACACTGAAGCTTTCTTT. Based on the CDR3 plus reference TRBV28 and TRBJ1-1, the full variable domain is DVKVTQSSRYLVKRTGEKVFLECVQDMDHENMFWYRQDPGLGLRLIYFSYDVKMKEKGDIPEGYSVSREKKERFSLILESASTNQTSMYLCASSKRSLQGNTEAFFGQGTRLTVV.